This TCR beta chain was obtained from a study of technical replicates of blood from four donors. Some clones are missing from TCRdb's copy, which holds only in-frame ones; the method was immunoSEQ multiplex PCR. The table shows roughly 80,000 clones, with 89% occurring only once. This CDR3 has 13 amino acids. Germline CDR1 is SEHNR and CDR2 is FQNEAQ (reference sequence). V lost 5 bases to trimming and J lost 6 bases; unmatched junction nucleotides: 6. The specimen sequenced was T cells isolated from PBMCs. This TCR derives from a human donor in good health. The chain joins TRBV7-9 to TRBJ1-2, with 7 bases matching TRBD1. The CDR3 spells CASSPGTANGYTF. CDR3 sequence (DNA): TGTGCCAGCAGCCCGGGGACAGCAAATGGCTACACCTTC.